Listed below are T cell receptor beta chains from one sample, sequenced in a study of T cells in Graves' hyperthyroidism and ophthalmopathy. TCRdb re-analysed the multiplex PCR reads in MiXCR, keeping a single row per CDR3 protein. The sample lists fewer than 500,000 distinct CDR3 sequences, roughly 15% seen once, with 15% to 20% in the top ten. The sample comprised blood. The receptors originated from a woman aged 30 to 39 with Graves' ophthalmopathy. CDR3s include the opening cysteine and the closing phenylalanine or tryptophan.

CDR3 length	V gene	J gene	CDR3 protein
14	TRBV6-9	TRBJ1-2	CASSYRQGYYGYTF
12	TRBV6-1	TRBJ1-1	CASSTRTAEAFF
14	TRBV11-2	TRBJ1-6	CASSLGGEDSPLHF
13	TRBV7-9	TRBJ1-5	CASSSGVSQPQHF
14	TRBV7-9	TRBJ2-7	CASSLEDGTYEQYF
16	TRBV27	TRBJ1-1	CASSPVRAPGATEAFF
13	TRBV28	TRBJ1-4	CASWDRGPEKLFF
17	TRBV5-1	TRBJ2-3	CASSFNVHLSSTDTQYF
15	TRBV7-8	TRBJ2-2	CASVTGTANTGELFF
14	TRBV30	TRBJ1-1	CAWRQTRETFEAFF
14	TRBV30	TRBJ2-3	CAWSGPSPGNTQYF
15	TRBV20-1	TRBJ2-7	CSASRGGQGGYEQYF
15	TRBV2	TRBJ2-5	CASPKEGQGIETQYF
14	TRBV5-6	TRBJ1-6	CASSFRGLDSPLHF
17	TRBV15	TRBJ1-6	CATSRDRAPTLNSPLHF
14	TRBV5-4	TRBJ2-3	CASSLAVGTDTQYF
16	TRBV28	TRBJ2-2	CASSLYRISVPGELFF
14	TRBV6-1	TRBJ1-2	CASTSRPERAGYTF
18	TRBV5-1	TRBJ2-3	CASSSNPGLAEFTDTQYF
14	TRBV19	TRBJ1-5	CASSINSRNQPQHF